This T cell receptor beta chain was sequenced for a study of shared clonotypes between healthy human individuals. In the case of this clone: The antigen is unknown.

Study-level results: As a rule, naive subsets had a larger estimated richness than memory subsets.

Genomic DNA from each subset was divided evenly over several immunoSEQ plates. The data were produced by immunoSEQ multiplex PCR, yet TCRdb's version contains in-frame clones alone and is incomplete. The sample records 85,000 to 100,000 clones, less than 80% being singletons. The clonotype was recovered from a man aged 30 to 45 in good health. Sequenced input: memory CD8+ T cells sorted from blood. Subset denoted: CD45RO+ cells pooled with CCR7-negative TemRA cells.

DNA for the CDR3: TGTGCCAGCAGCCTGGGAGACAGGGGCGCGGGGGCTGAAGCTTTCTTT. Its protein product is CASSLGDRGAGAEAFF. V is TRBV11-1 and J is TRBJ1-1; 8 nucleotides line up with TRBD1. CDR1 and CDR2 from the germline V gene are SGHAT and FQDESV (reference sequence). The CDR3 extends over 16 amino acids. After removal of 5 bases from V and 6 bases from J, the junction contained 14 bases not matched to a gene.